This TCR beta chain was documented in a study of shared clonotypes between healthy human individuals. Study-wide points: The study drew on few donors, limiting represented genetic and exposure-history diversity. When compared with the clonotypes that were shared by all four sorted-subset donors, the non-shared clonotypes turned out to have lower generation probabilities. Larger richness was generally estimated for naive than memory subsets.

Researchers partitioned CD4+ cells into CD45RA+ naive and CD45RA-negative memory subsets. Produced via immunoSEQ multiplex PCR; TCRdb's table is partial and in-frame only. The data hold approximately 2.3 million clones, with just over 90% observed a single time. Germline assignment: CDR1 SGHTA and CDR2 FQGTGA. The CDR3 contains 12 residues. The V end lost 4 bases, the J end lost 6 bases, and 8 bases lay between the germline ends. Of note for this clone: Its antigen is not known.

The sample consisted of naive CD4+ T cells from PBMCs. The sample's subset: CD45RA+ positively selected. The sequence derives from a man in his late teens or twenties in good health. Some clones in this sample may be carry-over from other donors' samples. This chain uses TRBV7-3 with TRBJ2-3; no clear D gene. CDR3 nucleotides: TGTGCCAGCAGCTCGTCCCAGGATACGCAGTATTTT. Encoded protein: CASSSSQDTQYF. Combining the CDR3 with reference TRBV7-3 and TRBJ2-3 gives the whole variable domain GAGVSQTPSNKVTEKGKYVELRCDPISGHTALYWYRQSLGQGPEFLIYFQGTGAADDSGLPNDRFFAVRPEGSVSTLKIQRTERGDSAVYLCASSSSQDTQYFGPGTRLTVL.